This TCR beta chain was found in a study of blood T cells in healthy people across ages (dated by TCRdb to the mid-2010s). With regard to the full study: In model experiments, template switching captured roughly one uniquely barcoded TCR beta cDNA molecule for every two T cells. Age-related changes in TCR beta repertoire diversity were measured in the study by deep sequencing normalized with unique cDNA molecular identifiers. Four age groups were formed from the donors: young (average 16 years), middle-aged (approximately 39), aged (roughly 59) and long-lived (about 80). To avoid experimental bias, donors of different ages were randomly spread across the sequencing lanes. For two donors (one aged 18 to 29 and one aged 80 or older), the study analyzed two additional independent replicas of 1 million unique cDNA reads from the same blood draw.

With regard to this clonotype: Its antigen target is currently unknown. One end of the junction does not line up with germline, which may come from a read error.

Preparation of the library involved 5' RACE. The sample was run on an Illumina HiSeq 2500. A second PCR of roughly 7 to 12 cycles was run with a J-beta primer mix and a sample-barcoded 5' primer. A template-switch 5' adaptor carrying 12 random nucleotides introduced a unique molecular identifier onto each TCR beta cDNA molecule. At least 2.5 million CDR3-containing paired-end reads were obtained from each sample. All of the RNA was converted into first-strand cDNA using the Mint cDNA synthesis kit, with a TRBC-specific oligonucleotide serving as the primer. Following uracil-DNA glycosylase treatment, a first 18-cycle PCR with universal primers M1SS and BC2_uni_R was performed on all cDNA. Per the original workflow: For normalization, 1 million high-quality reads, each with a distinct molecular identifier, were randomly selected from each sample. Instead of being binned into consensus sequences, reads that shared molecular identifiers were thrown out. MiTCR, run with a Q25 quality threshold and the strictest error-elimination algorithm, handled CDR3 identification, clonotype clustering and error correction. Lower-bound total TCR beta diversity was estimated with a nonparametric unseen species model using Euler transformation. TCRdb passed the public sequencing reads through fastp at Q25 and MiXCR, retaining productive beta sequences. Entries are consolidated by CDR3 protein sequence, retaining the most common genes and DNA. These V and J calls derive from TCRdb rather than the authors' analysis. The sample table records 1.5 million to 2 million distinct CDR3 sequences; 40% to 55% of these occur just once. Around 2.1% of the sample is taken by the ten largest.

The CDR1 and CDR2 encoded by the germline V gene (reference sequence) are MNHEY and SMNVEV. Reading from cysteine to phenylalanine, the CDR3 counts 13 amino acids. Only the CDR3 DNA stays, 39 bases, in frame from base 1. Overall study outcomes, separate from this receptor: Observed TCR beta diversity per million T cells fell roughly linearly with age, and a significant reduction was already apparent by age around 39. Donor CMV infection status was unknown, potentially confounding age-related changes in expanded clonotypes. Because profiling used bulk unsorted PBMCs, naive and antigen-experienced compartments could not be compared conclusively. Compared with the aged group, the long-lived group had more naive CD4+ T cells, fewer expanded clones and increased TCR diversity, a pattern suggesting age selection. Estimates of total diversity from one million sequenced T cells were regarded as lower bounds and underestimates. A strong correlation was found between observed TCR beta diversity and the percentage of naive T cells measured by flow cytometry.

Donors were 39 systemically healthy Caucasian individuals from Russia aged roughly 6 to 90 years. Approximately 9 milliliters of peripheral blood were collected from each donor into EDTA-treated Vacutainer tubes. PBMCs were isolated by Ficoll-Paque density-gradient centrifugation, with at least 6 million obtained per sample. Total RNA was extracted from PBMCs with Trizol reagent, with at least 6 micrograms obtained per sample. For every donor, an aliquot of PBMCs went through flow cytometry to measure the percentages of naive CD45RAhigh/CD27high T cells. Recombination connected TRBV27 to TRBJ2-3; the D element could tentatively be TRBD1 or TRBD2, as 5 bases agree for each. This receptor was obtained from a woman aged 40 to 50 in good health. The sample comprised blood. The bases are TGTGTCAGCAGTTTGCAGGGAGCCGATACGCAGTATTTT. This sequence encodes CVSSLQGADTQYF.